This T cell receptor (beta chain) was sequenced for a study of blood T cell repertoires in COVID-19. V shed 2 bases and J 6 bases; nucleotides not matched to a gene: 7. CDR3 size: 16 residues. The germline CDR1 and CDR2 sequences are MNHNS and SASEGT. Sequencing was performed with immunoSEQ multiplex PCR; in TCRdb, only in-frame clones are kept and a portion is missing. The sample lists a few hundred thousand clones, 86% occurring once. The gene calls are TRBV6-1 and TRBJ2-7, with 13 bases identical to TRBD2. This TCR was sampled from a man aged 30-40 years with active or convalescent COVID-19. Sequenced: peripheral blood. The DNA for the CDR3 is TGTGCCAGCAGTGAACAGCCGGGACTAGCGGGACCCGAGCAGTACTTC. Its protein product is CASSEQPGLAGPEQYF.